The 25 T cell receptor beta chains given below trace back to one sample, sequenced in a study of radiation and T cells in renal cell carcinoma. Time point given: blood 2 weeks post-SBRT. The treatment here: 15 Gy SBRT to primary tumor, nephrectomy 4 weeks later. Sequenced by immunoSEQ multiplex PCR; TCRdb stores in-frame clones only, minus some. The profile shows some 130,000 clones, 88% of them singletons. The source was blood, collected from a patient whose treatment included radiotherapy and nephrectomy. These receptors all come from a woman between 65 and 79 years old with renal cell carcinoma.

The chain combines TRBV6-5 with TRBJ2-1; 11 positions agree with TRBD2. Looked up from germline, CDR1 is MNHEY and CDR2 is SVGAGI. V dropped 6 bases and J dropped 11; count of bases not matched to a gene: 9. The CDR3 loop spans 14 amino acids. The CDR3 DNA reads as TGTGCCAGCAGGGCTCCCGGGACTAGCGGACAGCAGTTCTTC. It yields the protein CASRAPGTSGQQFF.

CDR3 amino acids: CSVGGALAYEQYF. DNA of the CDR3: TGCAGCGTTGGGGGGGCCCTGGCCTACGAGCAGTACTTC. The chain couples TRBV29-1 to TRBJ2-7, with D perhaps matching TRBD1 or TRBD2 (6 bases each). CDR3 length equals 13 residues. Trimming stripped 4 bases from V and 2 bases from J, with 12 bases between. Germline CDR1 is SQVTM and CDR2 is ANQGSEA.

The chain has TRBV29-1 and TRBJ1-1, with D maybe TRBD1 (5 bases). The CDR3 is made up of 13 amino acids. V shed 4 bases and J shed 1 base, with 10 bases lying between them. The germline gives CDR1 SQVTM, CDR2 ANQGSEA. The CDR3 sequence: CSVGRGTNTEAFF. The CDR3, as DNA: TGCAGCGTTGGGAGGGGAACGAACACTGAAGCTTTCTTT.

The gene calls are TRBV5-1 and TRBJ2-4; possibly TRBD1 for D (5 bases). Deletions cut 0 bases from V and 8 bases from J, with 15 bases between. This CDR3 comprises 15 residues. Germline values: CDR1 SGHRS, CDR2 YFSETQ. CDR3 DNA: TGCGCCAGCAGCTTGGGATATAGGGGTACCGACATTCAGTACTTC. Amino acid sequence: CASSLGYRGTDIQYF.

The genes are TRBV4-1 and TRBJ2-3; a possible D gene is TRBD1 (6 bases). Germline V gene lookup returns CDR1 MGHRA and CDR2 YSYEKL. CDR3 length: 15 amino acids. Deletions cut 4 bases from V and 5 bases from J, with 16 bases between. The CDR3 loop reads CASSRPGLGGDTQYF. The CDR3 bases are TGCGCCAGCAGCCGGCCTGGCTTAGGGGGAGATACGCAGTATTTT.

CDR3 sequence reads: CASSQETGGLSETQYF. The CDR3 DNA is TGCGCCAGCAGCCAAGAGACGGGGGGGCTCTCGGAGACCCAGTACTTC. The chain links TRBV4-3 to TRBJ2-5; TRBD2 matches 8 bases. CDR1 and CDR2 (germline): LGHNA, YSLEER. The J segment lost 5 bases and the V segment lost 0 bases, leaving 8 bases of the junction unmatched. The CDR3 extends over 16 amino acids.

The CDR3 DNA sequence: TGTGCCAGTAGTATCCGACAGGGCTTGGGCTATGGCTACACCTTC. Translation: CASSIRQGLGYGYTF. The chain joins TRBV19 to TRBJ1-2; 7 bases map to TRBD1. Germline CDR1 LNHDA, CDR2 SQIVND (reference sequence). The CDR3 covers 15 residues. The J segment lost 4 bases and the V segment lost 3 bases, leaving 8 bases of the junction unmatched.

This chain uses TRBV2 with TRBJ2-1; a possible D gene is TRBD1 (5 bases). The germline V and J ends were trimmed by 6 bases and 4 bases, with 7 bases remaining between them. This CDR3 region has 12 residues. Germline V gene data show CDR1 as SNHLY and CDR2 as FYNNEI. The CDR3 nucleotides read TGTGCCAGCAGACAGGCTTACAATGAGCAGTTCTTC. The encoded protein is CASRQAYNEQFF.

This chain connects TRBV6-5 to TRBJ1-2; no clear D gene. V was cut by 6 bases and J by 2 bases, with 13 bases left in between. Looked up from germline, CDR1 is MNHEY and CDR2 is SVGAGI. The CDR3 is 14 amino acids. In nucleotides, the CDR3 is TGTGCCAGCAGCCCCCAAGCCGGGAACTATGGCTACACCTTC. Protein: CASSPQAGNYGYTF.

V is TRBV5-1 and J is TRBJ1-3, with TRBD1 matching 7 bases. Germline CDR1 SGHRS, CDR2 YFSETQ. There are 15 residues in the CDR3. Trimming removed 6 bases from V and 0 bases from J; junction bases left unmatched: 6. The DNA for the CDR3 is TGCGCCAGCACCCCGGGACAGATCTCTGGAAACACCATATATTTT. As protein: CASTPGQISGNTIYF.

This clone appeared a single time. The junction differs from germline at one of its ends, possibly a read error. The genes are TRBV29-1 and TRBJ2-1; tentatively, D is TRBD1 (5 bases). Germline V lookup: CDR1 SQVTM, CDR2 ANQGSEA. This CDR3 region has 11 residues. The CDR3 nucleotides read TGCAGCGTTGAAGAAGGGCAGGGTGCGCTCTTC. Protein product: CSVEEGQGALF.

The CDR3 DNA reads TGTGCTAGTGGTTTGGTACTTGGCGGGGGGCATATTTCCTACAATGAGCAGTTCTTC. Amino acid sequence: CASGLVLGGGHISYNEQFF. The V call is TRBV12-5, the J call TRBJ2-1; TRBD2 agrees at 8 bases. Germline V gene sequence: CDR1 LGHNT, CDR2 FRNRAP. This CDR3 comprises 19 residues. With V trimmed by 0 bases and J by 1 base, 11 bases remained unmatched.

The chain's CDR3 is CASSVLDTQYF. CDR3 nucleotide sequence: TGTGCCAGCAGTGTACTAGATACGCAGTATTTT. V and J are TRBV6-1 and TRBJ2-3; D unresolved. The CDR3 totals 11 residues. Per germline, CDR1 MNHNS and CDR2 SASEGT. Trimming cost V 4 bases and J 5 bases, with 4 bases left between them.

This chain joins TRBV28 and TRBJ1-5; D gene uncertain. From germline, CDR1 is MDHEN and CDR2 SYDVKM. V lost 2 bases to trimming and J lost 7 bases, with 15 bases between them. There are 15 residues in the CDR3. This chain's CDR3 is CASSLRAPLGQPQHF. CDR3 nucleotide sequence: TGTGCCAGCAGTTTAAGGGCCCCCTTGGGACAGCCCCAGCATTTT. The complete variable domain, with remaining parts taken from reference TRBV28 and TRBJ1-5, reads DVKVTQSSRYLVKRTGEKVFLECVQDMDHENMFWYRQDPGLGLRLIYFSYDVKMKEKGDIPEGYSVSREKKERFSLILESASTNQTSMYLCASSLRAPLGQPQHFGDGTRLSIL.

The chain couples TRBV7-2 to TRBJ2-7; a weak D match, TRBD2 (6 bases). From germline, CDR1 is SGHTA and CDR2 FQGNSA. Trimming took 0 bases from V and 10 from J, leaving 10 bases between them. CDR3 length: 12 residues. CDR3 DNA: TGTGCCAGCAGCTTAGCTGCGGGGTCCCAGTACTTC. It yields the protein CASSLAAGSQYF.

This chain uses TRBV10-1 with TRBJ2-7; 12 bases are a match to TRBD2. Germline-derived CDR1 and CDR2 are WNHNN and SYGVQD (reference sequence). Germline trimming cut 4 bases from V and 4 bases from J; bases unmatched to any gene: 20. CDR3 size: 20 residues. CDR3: CASSVFGLTSGGFRGYEQYF. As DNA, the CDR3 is TGCGCCAGCAGTGTTTTTGGGTTGACTAGCGGGGGCTTTAGGGGGTACGAGCAGTACTTC.

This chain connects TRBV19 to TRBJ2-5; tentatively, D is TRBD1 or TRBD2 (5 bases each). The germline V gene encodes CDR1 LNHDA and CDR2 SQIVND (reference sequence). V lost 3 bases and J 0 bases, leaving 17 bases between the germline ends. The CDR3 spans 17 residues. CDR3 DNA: TGTGCCAGTAGTATGCCAAAGGGTCGGGGCTACCAAGAGACCCAGTACTTC. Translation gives CASSMPKGRGYQETQYF.

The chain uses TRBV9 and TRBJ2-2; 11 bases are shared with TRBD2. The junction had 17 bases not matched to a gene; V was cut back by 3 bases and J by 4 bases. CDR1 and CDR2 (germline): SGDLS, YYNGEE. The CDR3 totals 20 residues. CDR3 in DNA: TGTGCCAGCAGCGCCCCACTAGGGGTAGCGGGGGGGCGTCGCACCGGGGAGCTGTTTTTT. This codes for CASSAPLGVAGGRRTGELFF.

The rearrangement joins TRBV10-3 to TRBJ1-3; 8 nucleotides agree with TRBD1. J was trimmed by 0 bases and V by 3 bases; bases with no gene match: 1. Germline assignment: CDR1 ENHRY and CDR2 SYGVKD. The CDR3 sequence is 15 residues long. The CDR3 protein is CAISDGQGSGNTIYF. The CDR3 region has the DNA TGTGCCATCAGTGACGGACAGGGCTCTGGAAACACCATATATTTT.

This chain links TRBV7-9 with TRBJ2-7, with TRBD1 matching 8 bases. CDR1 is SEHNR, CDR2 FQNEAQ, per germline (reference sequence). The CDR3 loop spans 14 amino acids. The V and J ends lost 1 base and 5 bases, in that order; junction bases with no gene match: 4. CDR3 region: CASSLDRGFHEQYF. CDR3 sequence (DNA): TGTGCCAGCAGCTTAGACAGGGGGTTCCACGAGCAGTACTTC.

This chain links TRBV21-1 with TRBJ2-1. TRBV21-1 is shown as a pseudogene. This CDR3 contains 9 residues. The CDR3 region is CASLQGGFF. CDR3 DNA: TGTGCCAGTCTACAAGGTGGGTTCTTC.

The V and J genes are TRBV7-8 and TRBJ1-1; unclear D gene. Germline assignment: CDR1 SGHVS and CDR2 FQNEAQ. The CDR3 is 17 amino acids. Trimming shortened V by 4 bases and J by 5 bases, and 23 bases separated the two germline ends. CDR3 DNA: TGTGCCAGCAGCTACCCCGCCGCGGGCGCTCGTTCGACTGAAGCTTTCTTT. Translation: CASSYPAAGARSTEAFF.

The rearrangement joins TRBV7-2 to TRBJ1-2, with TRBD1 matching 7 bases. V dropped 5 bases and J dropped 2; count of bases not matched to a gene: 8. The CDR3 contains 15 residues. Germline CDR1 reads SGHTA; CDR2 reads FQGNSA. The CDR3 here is CASSAQPGQNYGYTF. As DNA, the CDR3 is TGTGCCAGCAGCGCCCAACCGGGACAGAACTATGGCTACACCTTC.

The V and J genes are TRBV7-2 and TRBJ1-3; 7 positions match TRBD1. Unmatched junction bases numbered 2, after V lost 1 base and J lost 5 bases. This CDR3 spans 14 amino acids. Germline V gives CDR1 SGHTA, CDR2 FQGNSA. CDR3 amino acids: CASSLVGQRNTIYF. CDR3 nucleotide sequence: TGTGCCAGCAGCTTAGTGGGACAGAGAAACACCATATATTTT. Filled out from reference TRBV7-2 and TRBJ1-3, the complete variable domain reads GAGVSQSPSNKVTEKGKDVELRCDPISGHTALYWYRQSLGQGLEFLIYFQGNSAPDKSGLPSDRFSAERTGGSVSTLTIQRTQQEDSAVYLCASSLVGQRNTIYFGEGSWLTVV.

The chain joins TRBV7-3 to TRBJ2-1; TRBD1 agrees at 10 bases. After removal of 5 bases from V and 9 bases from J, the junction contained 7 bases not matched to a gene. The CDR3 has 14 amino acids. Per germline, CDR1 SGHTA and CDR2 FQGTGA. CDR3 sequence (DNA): TGTGCCAGCAGCGTTCGGGACAGGGGAGGTGAGCAGTTCTTC. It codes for CASSVRDRGGEQFF.